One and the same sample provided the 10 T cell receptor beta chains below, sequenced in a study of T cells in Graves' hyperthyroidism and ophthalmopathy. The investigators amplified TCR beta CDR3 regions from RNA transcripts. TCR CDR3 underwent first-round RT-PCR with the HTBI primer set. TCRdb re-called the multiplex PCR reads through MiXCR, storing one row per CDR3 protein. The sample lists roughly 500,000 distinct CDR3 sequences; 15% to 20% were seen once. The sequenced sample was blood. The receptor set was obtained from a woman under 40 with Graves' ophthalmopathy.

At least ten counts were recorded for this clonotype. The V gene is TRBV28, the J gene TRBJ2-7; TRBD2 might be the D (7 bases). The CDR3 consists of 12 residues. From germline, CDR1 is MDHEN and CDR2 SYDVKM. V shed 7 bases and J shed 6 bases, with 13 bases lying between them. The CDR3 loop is CASNIRGGEQYF. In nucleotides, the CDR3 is TGTGCCAGCAACATAAGGGGGGGCGAGCAGTACTTC.

CDR3 DNA: TGTGCCAGCAGGGTGGGAGGGTCGAGCTCCTACAATGAGCAGTTCTTC. Translation: CASRVGGSSSYNEQFF. The rearrangement uses TRBV2 and TRBJ2-1; 7 bases are shared with TRBD2. V shed 6 bases, J shed 0 bases, and the junction held 8 bases outside the gene matches. CDR1 is SNHLY, CDR2 FYNNEI, per germline. There are 16 residues in the CDR3.

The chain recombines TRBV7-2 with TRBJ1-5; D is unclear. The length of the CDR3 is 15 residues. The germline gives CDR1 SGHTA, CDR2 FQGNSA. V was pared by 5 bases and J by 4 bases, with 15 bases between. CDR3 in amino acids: CASSHSKVPNQPQHF. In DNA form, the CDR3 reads TGTGCCAGCAGCCACTCGAAGGTCCCTAATCAGCCCCAGCATTTT.

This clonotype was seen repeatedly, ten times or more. CDR3 bases: TGTGCCAGCAGTTTAGGAGGGACAGGAATCCAAGATACGCAGTATTTT. This codes for CASSLGGTGIQDTQYF. The chain carries TRBV12-3 or TRBV12-4 and TRBJ2-3, with 8 nucleotides matching TRBD1. The CDR3 is 16 residues long. Trimming cost V 1 base and J 5 bases; bases outside gene matches: 8.

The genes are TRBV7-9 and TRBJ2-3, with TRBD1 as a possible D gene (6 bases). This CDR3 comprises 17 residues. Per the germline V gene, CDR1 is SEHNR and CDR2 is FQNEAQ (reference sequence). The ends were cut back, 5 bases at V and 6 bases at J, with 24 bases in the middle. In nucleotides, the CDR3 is TGTGCCAGCAGCCCAATTCGGACAGTTAGTGGTGCTGATACGCAGTATTTT. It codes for CASSPIRTVSGADTQYF.

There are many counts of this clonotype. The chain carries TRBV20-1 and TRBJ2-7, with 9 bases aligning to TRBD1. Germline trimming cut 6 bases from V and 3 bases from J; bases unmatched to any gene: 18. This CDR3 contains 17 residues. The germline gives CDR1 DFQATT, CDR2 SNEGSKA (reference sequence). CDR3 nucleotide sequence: TGCAGTGCCGACCCGGGACAGGGTATTTTCGGAAGCTACGAGCAGTACTTC. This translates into CSADPGQGIFGSYEQYF.

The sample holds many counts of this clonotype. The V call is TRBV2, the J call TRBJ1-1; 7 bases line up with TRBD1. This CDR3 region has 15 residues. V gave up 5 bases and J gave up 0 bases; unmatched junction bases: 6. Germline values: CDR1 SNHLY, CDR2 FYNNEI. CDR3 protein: CASSWTGTVNTEAFF. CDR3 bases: TGTGCCAGCAGTTGGACCGGGACAGTGAACACTGAAGCTTTCTTT.

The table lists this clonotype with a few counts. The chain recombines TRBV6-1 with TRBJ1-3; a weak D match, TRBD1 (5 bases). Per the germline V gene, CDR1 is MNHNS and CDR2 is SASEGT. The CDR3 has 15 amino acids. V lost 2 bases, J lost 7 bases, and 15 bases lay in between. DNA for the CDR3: TGTGCCAGCAGTGAAATCCGGGGGTTCGGGAACACCATATATTTT. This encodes CASSEIRGFGNTIYF.

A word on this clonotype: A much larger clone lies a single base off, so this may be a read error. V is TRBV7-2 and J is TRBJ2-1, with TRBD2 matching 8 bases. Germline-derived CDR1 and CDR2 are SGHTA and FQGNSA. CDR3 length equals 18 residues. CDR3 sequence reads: CASSFRVVAGGGYNEQLF. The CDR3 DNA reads TGTGCCAGCAGCTTTCGGGTAGTTGCGGGAGGCGGTTACAATGAGCAGCTCTTC.

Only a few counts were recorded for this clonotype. For the CDR3, the DNA is TGTGCCAGCAGCCCCCTTATCCCGGGACTAGCGGGAGTTTCCTCCTACAATGAGCAGTTCTTC. It specifies CASSPLIPGLAGVSSYNEQFF. J is TRBJ2-1 and V is TRBV11-2; 14 bases map to TRBD2. V lost 5 bases and J lost 0; bases outside the gene matches: 15. Germline V CDR1 and CDR2: SGHAT, FQNNGV. The CDR3 has 21 amino acids.